These 14 T cell receptor beta chains originate from one sample sequenced in a study of spatial heterogeneity in lung cancer. Using its own MiXCR run on the 5' RACE reads, TCRdb lists one record per CDR3 protein. The data hold 75,000 to 85,000 distinct CDR3 sequences, with 15% to 25% observed a single time. Stated time point: sample taken at primary tumor resection. Without sorting, whole RNA was sequenced from tumor, nontumor lung or frozen PBMC. The sequencing here drew on PBMCs, taken at surgery. The source is a male donor with early-stage non-small cell lung cancer.

Many counts were recorded for this clonotype. The V and J genes are TRBV18 and TRBJ2-1; D perhaps matches TRBD1 (6 bases). Germline V gives CDR1 KGHSH, CDR2 LQKENI. V lost 3 bases to trimming and J lost 6 bases, with 9 bases between them. CDR3 length: 13 amino acids. The CDR3 coding sequence is TGTGCCAGCTCACCCACGGACAGCAATGAGCAGTTCTTC. It specifies CASSPTDSNEQFF.

This clonotype was detected a few times. In nucleotides, the CDR3 is TGTGCCACCCGACGGGACAATGAGCAGTTCTTC. Encoded protein: CATRRDNEQFF. This chain uses TRBV27 with TRBJ2-1, with no clear D. CDR1 and CDR2 from the germline V gene are MNHEY and SMNVEV (reference sequence). Trimming removed 10 bases at V and 5 bases at J, with 9 bases between. CDR3 length: 11 amino acids.

This clonotype was found many times. This CDR3 reads CASSPTTPSNQPQHF. The CDR3 nucleotides are TGTGCCAGCAGTCCTACGACACCTAGCAATCAGCCCCAGCATTTT. The rearrangement uses TRBV2 and TRBJ1-5; D is ambiguous. V lost 5 bases, J lost 0 bases, and 11 bases lay in between. This CDR3 has 15 amino acids. Germline CDR1 SNHLY, CDR2 FYNNEI.

The chain has TRBV28 and TRBJ1-5; perhaps TRBD1 as D (6 bases). Germline V lookup: CDR1 MDHEN, CDR2 SYDVKM. The length of the CDR3 is 15 residues. V was shortened by 5 bases and J by 7 bases, with 18 bases between the two germline ends. CDR3 nucleotide sequence: TGTGCCAGCAGTGCCGAACAGGGCGGCTGGCAGCCCCAGCATTTT. It specifies CASSAEQGGWQPQHF.

V usage is TRBV2 and J usage is TRBJ2-2; 10 bases align to TRBD2. V dropped 4 bases and J dropped 3; count of bases not matched to a gene: 5. The CDR3 has 16 residues. CDR1 and CDR2 from the germline V gene are SNHLY and FYNNEI. This chain's CDR3 is CASSALAGEDTGELFF. The CDR3 DNA follows: TGTGCCAGCAGTGCGCTAGCGGGAGAGGACACCGGGGAGCTGTTTTTT.

V is TRBV19 and J is TRBJ2-7, with D hard to call. The CDR3 is 14 amino acids. Deletions cut 1 base from V and 2 bases from J, with 9 bases between. Germline V gene data show CDR1 as LNHDA and CDR2 as SQIVND (reference sequence). CDR3 amino acids: CASSIVRGTYEQYF. CDR3 coding DNA: TGTGCCAGTAGTATAGTACGAGGCACCTACGAGCAGTACTTC.

This clonotype turned up a few times. The chain has TRBV19 and TRBJ2-2; D is unclear. The CDR3 loop spans 14 amino acids. Looked up from germline, CDR1 is LNHDA and CDR2 is SQIVND (reference sequence). Trimming removed 10 bases at V and 1 base at J, with 13 bases between. The CDR3 DNA sequence: TGTGCCACAAAGACAACTGAGAACACCGGGGAGCTGTTTTTT. Translation gives CATKTTENTGELFF.

The rearrangement joins TRBV28 to TRBJ2-3; 13 positions match TRBD2. V lost 0 bases, J lost 1 base, and 1 base stayed unmatched. The germline gives CDR1 MDHEN, CDR2 SYDVKM. This CDR3 is 17 amino acids long. The chain's CDR3 is CASSLWGTSGGTDTQYF. The CDR3 nucleotides are TGTGCCAGCAGTTTATGGGGGACTAGCGGGGGCACAGATACGCAGTATTTT.

This clonotype was seen only a few times. The chain couples TRBV18 to TRBJ1-2; D not certain. Germline V gives CDR1 KGHSH, CDR2 LQKENI. CDR3 length equals 13 residues. Trimming cost V 3 bases and J 2 bases, with 7 bases left between them. In nucleotides, the CDR3 is TGTGCCAGCTCACCTGGAGGGAACTATGGCTACACCTTC. This sequence encodes CASSPGGNYGYTF.

The J gene is TRBJ2-7, the V gene TRBV2; D ambiguous. Trimming cost V 7 bases and J 1 base, with 8 bases left between them. The CDR3 is 12 residues long. The germline gives CDR1 SNHLY, CDR2 FYNNEI. The CDR3 nucleotides are TGTGCCAGCAAGGACGCTTCCTACGAGCAGTACTTC. Translated, it gives CASKDASYEQYF. Complete variable domain (other parts from reference TRBV2 and TRBJ2-7): EPEVTQTPSHQVTQMGQEVILRCVPISNHLYFYWYRQILGQKVEFLVSFYNNEISEKSEIFDDQFSVERPDGSNFTLKIRSTKLEDSAMYFCASKDASYEQYFGPGTRLTVT.

This chain uses TRBV5-1 with TRBJ2-1; D might be TRBD1 (6 bases). Trimming removed 0 bases from V and 7 bases from J, with 17 bases in between. Germline CDR1 is SGHRS and CDR2 is YFSETQ. The CDR3 sequence is 16 residues long. The CDR3 sequence: CASSLARQGRQNEQFF. In nucleotides, the CDR3 is TGCGCCAGCAGCTTGGCCCGCCAGGGGCGCCAGAATGAGCAGTTCTTC.

This clonotype was detected ten times or more. The chain uses TRBV5-1 and TRBJ2-1; D may be TRBD1 (6 bases). Trimming removed 4 bases at V and 0 bases at J, with 11 bases between. The germline gives CDR1 SGHRS, CDR2 YFSETQ. The CDR3 totals 15 residues. CDR3 residues: CASSPDSSSYNEQFF. In DNA, the CDR3 is TGCGCCAGCAGCCCGGACAGTAGCTCCTACAATGAGCAGTTCTTC.

This clonotype appeared a few times. The V and J genes are TRBV9 and TRBJ2-3, with D tentatively TRBD1 or TRBD2 (5 bases each). V lost 4 bases and J 5 bases, leaving 14 bases between the germline ends. Germline CDR1 is SGDLS and CDR2 is YYNGEE. The CDR3 consists of 14 residues. The CDR3 is CASSPGPGKDTQYF. CDR3 in DNA: TGTGCCAGCAGCCCGGGGCCGGGTAAAGATACGCAGTATTTT.

This chain joins TRBV5-4 and TRBJ2-5; D is unresolved. The CDR3 extends over 15 amino acids. Germline V lookup: CDR1 SGHNT, CDR2 YYREEE (reference sequence). V lost 0 bases and J lost 1, with 10 bases in between. The CDR3 sequence is CASSLGGRLQETQYF. Written as DNA, the CDR3 is TGTGCCAGCAGCTTGGGTGGTCGGCTCCAAGAGACCCAGTACTTC.